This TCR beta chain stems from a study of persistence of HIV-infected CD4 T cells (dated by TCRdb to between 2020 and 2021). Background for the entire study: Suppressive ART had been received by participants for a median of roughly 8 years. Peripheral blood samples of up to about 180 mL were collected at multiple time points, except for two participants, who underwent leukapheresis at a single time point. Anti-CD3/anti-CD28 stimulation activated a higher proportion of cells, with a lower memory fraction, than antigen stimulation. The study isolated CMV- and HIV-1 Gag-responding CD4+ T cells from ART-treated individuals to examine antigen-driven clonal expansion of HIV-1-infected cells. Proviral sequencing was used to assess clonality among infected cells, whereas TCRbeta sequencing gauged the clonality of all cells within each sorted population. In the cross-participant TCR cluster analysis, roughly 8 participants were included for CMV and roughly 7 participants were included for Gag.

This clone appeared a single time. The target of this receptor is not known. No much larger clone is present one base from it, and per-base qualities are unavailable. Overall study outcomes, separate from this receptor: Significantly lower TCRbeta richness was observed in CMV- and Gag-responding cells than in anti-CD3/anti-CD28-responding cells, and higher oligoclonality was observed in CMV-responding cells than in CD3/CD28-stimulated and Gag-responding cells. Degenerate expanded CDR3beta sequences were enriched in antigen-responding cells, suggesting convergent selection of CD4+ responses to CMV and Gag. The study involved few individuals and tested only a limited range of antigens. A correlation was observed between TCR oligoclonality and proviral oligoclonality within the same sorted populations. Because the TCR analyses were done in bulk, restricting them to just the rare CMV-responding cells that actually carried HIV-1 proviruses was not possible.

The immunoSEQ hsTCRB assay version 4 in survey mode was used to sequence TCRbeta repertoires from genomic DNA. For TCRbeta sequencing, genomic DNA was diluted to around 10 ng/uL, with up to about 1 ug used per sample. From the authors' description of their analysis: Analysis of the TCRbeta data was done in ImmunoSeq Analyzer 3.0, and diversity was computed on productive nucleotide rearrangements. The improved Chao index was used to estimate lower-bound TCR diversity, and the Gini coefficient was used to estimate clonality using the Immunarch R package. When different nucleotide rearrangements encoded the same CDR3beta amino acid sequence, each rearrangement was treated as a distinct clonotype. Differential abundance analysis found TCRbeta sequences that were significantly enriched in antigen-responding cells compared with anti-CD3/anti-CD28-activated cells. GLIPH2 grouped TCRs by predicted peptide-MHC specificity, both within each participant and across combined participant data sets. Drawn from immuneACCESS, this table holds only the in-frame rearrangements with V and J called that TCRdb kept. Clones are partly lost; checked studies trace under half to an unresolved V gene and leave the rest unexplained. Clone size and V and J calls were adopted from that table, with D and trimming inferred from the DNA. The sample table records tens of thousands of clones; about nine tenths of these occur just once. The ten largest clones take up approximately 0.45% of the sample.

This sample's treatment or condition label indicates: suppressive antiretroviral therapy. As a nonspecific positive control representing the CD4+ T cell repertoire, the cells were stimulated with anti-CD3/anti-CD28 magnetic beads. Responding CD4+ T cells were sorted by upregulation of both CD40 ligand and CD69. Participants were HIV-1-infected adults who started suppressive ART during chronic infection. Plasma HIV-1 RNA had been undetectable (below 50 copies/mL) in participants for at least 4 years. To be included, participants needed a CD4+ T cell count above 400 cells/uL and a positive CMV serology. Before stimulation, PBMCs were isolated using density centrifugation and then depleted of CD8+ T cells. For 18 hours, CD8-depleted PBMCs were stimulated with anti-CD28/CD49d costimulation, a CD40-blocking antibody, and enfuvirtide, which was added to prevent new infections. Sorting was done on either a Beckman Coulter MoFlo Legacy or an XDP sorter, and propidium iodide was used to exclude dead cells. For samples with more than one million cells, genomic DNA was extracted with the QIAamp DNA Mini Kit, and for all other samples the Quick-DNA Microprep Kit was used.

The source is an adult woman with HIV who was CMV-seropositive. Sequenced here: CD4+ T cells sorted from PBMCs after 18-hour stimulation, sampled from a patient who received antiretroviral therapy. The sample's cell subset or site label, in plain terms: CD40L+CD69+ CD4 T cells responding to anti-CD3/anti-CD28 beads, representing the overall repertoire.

The CDR3: CAWSLGKGKLFF. The sequenced DNA: TGTGCCTGGAGTCTCGGGAAGGGAAAACTGTTTTTT. This chain joins TRBV30 to TRBJ1-4, with an unclear D gene assignment. As encoded in the germline V gene (reference sequence), CDR1 is GTSNPN while CDR2 is SVGIG. Spanning cysteine to phenylalanine, the CDR3 consists of 12 amino acids. Only CDR3 DNA is held: 36 bases, read in frame from base 1. Deletion took 2 bases off V and 10 bases off J, with a span of 11 bases between the germline ends.